This record concerns one T cell receptor (beta chain) sequence. Its antigen remains unknown. This sample was included in a study of cytotoxic CD8 clonotypes in ibrutinib-treated CLL. The germline gives CDR1 SGHTA, CDR2 FQGNSA. This CDR3 comprises 14 residues. V dropped 4 bases and J dropped 0 bases, with 9 bases sitting between them. Whole-study findings and limits: In sustained-remission versus progressing patients, sampling times differed.

Investigators sought sequencing depths of between 1 in 200,000 and 1 in 1 million T cells. The repertoire was sequenced with immunoSEQ multiplex PCR; TCRdb's copy has only in-frame clones and lacks some. The repertoire holds about 13,000 clones, with 70% as singletons. The sequencing here drew on PBMCs, taken before ibrutinib treatment. This TCR derives from a human donor with chronic lymphocytic leukemia. This chain connects TRBV7-2 to TRBJ1-2; D not resolved. In DNA form, the CDR3 reads TGTGCCAGCAGCTGGACCGGGACTAACTATGGCTACACCTTC. Amino acid sequence: CASSWTGTNYGYTF.